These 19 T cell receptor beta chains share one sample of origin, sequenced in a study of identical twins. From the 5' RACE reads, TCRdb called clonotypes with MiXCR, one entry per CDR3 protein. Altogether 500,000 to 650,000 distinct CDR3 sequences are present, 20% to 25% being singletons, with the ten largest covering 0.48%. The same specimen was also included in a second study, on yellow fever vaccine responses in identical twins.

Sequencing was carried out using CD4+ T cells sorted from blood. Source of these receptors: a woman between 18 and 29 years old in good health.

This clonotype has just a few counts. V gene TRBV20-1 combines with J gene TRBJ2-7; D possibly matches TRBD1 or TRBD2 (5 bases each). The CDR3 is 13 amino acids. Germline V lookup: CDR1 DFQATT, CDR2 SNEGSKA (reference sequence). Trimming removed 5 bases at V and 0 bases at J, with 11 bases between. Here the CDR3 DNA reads TGCAGTGCTTCGGGGCAGCCCTCCTACGAGCAGTACGTC. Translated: CSASGQPSYEQYV.

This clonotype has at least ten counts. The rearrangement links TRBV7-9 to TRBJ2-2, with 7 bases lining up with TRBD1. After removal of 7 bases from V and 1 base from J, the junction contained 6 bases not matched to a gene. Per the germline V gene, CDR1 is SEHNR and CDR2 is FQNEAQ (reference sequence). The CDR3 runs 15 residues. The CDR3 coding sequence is TGTGCCAGCATCTCGGACAGGAGGAACACCGGGGAGCTGTTTTTT. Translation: CASISDRRNTGELFF.

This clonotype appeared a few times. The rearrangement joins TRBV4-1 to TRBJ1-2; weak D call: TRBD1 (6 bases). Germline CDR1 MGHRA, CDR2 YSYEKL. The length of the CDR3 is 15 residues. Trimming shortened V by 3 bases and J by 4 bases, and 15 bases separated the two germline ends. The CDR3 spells CASSQPLGAVYGYTF. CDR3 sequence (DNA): TGCGCCAGCAGCCAGCCGCTGGGGGCGGTCTATGGCTACACCTTC.

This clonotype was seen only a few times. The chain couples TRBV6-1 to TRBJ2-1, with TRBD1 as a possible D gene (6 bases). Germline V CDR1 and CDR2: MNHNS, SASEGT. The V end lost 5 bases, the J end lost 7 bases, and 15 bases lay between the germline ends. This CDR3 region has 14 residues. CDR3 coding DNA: TGTGCCAGCAGTCCGCGGACAGCAGAAAATGAGCAGTTCTTC. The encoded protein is CASSPRTAENEQFF.

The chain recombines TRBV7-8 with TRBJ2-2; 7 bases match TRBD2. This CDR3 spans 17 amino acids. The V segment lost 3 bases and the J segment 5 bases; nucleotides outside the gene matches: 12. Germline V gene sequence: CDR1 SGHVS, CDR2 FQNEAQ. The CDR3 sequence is CASSFRRQRGITGELFF. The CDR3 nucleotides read TGTGCCAGCAGCTTTCGAAGACAGCGGGGAATTACCGGGGAGCTGTTTTTT.

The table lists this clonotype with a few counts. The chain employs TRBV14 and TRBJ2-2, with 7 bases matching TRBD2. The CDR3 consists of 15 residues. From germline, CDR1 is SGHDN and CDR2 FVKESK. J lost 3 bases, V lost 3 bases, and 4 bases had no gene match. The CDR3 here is CASSQRGSYTGELFF. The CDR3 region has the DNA TGTGCCAGCAGCCAGCGCGGGAGCTACACCGGGGAGCTGTTTTTT.

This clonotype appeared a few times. The CDR3 nucleotides read TGTGCCACCCAGGGACGGGGATACAATGAGCAGTTCTTC. Protein sequence: CATQGRGYNEQFF. V gene TRBV6-1 combines with J gene TRBJ2-1; D could derive from TRBD1 or TRBD2 (5 bases each). Trimming took off 10 bases at V and 4 bases at J, with 14 bases between the two ends. Germline values: CDR1 MNHNS, CDR2 SASEGT. There are 13 residues in the CDR3.

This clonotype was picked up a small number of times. The CDR3 protein is CASSLTGDSTDTQYF. DNA for the CDR3: TGTGCCAGCAGCTTGACAGGAGATAGCACAGATACGCAGTATTTT. This chain joins TRBV7-9 and TRBJ2-3; a weak D match, TRBD1 (6 bases). Looked up from germline, CDR1 is SEHNR and CDR2 is FQNEAQ (reference sequence). This CDR3 has 15 amino acids. Trimming left V 3 bases short and J 0 bases short, with 10 bases between. Using reference TRBV7-9 and TRBJ2-3 for the parts outside the CDR3, the full variable domain is DTGVSQNPRHKITKRGQNVTFRCDPISEHNRLYWYRQTLGQGPEFLTYFQNEAQLEKSRLLSDRFSAERPKGSFSTLEIQRTEQGDSAMYLCASSLTGDSTDTQYFGPGTRLTVL.

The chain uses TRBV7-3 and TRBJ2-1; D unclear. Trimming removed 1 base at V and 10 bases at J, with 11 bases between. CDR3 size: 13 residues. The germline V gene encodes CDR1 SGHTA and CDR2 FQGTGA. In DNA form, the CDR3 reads TGTGCCAGCAGCTTAAGGGAATTGGGGGAGCAGTTCTTC. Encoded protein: CASSLRELGEQFF.

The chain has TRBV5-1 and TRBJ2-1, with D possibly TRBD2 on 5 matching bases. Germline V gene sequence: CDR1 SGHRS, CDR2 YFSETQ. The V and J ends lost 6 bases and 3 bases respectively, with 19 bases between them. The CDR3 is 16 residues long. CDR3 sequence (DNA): TGCGCCAGCACCGACTATGCAGACGGCGGCTACAATGAGCAGTTCTTC. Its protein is CASTDYADGGYNEQFF.

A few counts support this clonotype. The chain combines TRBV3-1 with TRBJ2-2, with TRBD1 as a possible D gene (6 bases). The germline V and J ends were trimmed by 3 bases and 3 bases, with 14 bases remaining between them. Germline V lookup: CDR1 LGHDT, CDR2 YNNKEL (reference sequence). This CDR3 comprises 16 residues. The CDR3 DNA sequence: TGTGCCAGCAGCCACTCCGGGACATCCTACACCGGGGAGCTGTTTTTT. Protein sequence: CASSHSGTSYTGELFF.

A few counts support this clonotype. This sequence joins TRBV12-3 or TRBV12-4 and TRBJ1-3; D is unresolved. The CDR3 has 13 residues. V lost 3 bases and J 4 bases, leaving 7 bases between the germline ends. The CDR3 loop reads CASSFQLGNTIYF. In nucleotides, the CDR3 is TGTGCCAGCAGTTTTCAGTTAGGAAACACCATATATTTT.

The CDR3 here is CASSQTDRDTGELFF. Written as DNA, the CDR3 is TGCGCCAGCAGCCAAACGGACAGGGACACCGGGGAGCTGTTTTTT. The chain employs TRBV4-1 and TRBJ2-2, with TRBD1 identical over 8 bases. Germline V gives CDR1 MGHRA, CDR2 YSYEKL. With V trimmed by 2 bases and J by 3 bases, 2 bases remained unmatched. The CDR3 is 15 residues long.

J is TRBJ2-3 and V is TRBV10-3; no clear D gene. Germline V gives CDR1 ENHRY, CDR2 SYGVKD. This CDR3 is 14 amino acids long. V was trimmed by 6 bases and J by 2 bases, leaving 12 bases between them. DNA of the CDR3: TGTGCCATCAGGGACGCCGCCATCACAGATACGCAGTATTTT. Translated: CAIRDAAITDTQYF.

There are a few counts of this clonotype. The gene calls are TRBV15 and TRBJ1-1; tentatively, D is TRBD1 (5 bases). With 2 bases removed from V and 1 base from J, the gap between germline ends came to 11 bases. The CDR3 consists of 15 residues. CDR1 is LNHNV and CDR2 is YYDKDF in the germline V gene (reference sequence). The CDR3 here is CATSRPTGGNTEAFF. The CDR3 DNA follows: TGTGCCACCAGCAGACCCACCGGGGGGAACACTGAAGCTTTCTTT.

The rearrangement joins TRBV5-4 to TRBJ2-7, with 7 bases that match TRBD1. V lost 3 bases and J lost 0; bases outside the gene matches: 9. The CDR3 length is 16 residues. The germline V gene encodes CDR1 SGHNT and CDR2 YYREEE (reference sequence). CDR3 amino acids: CASSWDRPKSSYEQYV. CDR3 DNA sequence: TGTGCCAGCAGCTGGGACAGACCCAAGTCCTCCTACGAGCAGTACGTC.

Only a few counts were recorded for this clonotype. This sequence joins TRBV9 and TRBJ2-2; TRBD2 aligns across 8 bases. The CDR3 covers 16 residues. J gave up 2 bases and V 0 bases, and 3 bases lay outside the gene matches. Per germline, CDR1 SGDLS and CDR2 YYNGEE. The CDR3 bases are TGTGCCAGCAGCGTAGCGGGAGGGGCTAACACCGGGGAGCTGTTTTTT. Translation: CASSVAGGANTGELFF.

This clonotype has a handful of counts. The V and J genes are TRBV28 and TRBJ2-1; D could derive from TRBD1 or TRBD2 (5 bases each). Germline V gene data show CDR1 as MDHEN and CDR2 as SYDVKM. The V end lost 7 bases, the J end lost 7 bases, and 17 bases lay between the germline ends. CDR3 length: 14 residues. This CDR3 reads CASIVGTRKNEQFF. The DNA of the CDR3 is TGTGCCAGCATCGTCGGGACGCGTAAGAATGAGCAGTTCTTC.

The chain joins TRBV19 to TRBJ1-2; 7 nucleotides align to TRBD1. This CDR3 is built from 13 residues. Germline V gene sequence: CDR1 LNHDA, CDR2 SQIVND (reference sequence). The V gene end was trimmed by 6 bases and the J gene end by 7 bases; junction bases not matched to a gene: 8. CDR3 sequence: CASRSLKGAGYTF. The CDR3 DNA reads TGTGCCAGTAGATCCCTCAAGGGGGCTGGCTACACCTTC. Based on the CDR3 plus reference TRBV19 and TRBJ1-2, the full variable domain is DGGITQSPKYLFRKEGQNVTLSCEQNLNHDAMYWYRQDPGQGLRLIYYSQIVNDFQKGDIAEGYSVSREKKESFPLTVTSAQKNPTAFYLCASRSLKGAGYTFGSGTRLTVV.